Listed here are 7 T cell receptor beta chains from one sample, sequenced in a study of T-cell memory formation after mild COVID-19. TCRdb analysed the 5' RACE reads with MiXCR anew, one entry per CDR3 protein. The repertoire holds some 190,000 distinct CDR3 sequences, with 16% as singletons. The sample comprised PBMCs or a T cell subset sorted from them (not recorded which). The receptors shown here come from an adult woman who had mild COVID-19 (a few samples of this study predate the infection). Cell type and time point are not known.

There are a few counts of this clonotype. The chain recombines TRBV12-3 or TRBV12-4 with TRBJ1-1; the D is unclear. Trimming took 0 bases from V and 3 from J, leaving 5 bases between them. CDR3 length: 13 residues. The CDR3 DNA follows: TGTGCCAGCAGTTTAGCATGGGACACTGAAGCTTTCTTT. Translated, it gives CASSLAWDTEAFF.

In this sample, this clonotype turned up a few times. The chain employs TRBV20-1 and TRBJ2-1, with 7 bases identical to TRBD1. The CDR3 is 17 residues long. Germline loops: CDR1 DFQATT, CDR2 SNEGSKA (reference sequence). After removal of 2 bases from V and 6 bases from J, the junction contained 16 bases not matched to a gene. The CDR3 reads CSARPAKRTGARNEQFF. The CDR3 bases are TGCAGTGCTAGACCGGCCAAGAGAACAGGGGCGCGCAATGAGCAGTTCTTC.

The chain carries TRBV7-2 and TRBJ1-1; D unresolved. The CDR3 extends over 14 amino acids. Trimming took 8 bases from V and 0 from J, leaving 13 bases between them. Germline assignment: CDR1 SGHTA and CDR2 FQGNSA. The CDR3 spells CASDSGRMNTEAFF. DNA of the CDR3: TGTGCCAGCGACTCTGGGAGGATGAACACTGAAGCTTTCTTT. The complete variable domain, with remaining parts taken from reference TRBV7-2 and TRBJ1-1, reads GAGVSQSPSNKVTEKGKDVELRCDPISGHTALYWYRQSLGQGLEFLIYFQGNSAPDKSGLPSDRFSAERTGGSVSTLTIQRTQQEDSAVYLCASDSGRMNTEAFFGQGTRLTVV.

CDR3 loop: CASSLNDEQFF. The DNA of the CDR3 is TGCGCCAGCAGCTTGAATGATGAGCAGTTCTTC. V usage is TRBV5-1 and J usage is TRBJ2-1, with D unclear. The CDR3 is made up of 11 amino acids. Germline CDR1 and CDR2: SGHRS and YFSETQ. V lost 1 base, J lost 8 bases, and 4 bases lay in between.

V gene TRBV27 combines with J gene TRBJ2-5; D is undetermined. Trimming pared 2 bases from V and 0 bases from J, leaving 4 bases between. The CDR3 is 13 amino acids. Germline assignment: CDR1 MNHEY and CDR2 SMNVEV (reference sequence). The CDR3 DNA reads TGTGCCAGCAGTTTAGAGGACCAAGAGACCCAGTACTTC. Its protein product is CASSLEDQETQYF.

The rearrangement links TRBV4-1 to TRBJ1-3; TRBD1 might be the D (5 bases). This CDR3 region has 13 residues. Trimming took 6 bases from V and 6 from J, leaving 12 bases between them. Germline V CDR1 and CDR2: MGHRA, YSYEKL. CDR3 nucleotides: TGCGCCAGCAGGAAGATGGGGGAAAACACCATATATTTT. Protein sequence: CASRKMGENTIYF.

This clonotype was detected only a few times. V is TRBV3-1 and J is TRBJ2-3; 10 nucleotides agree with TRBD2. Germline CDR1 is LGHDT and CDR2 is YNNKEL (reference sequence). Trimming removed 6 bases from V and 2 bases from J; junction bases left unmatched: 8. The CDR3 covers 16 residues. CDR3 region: CASRRTSGFSTDTQYF. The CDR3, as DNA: TGTGCCAGCAGACGGACTAGCGGCTTTTCCACAGATACGCAGTATTTT.